One sample yielded the 30 T cell receptor beta chains listed below, sequenced in a study of control samples from healthy donors and cancer patients. The method was immunoSEQ multiplex PCR; TCRdb's version includes in-frame clones alone and lacks a portion of them. Of about 130,000 clones listed, around 92% are singletons. Sequenced input: PBMCs. The receptors stem from an elderly man with head and neck cancer.

This rearrangement joins TRBV11-2 to TRBJ2-1; possible D gene TRBD2, 7 bases. The CDR3 runs 17 residues. The V end was cut by 6 bases, the J end by 8 bases, with 26 bases between. The germline V gene has CDR1 SGHAT and CDR2 FQNNGV. CDR3 region: CASSQVGRGSGADEQFF. CDR3 nucleotides: TGTGCCAGCAGTCAAGTCGGGCGGGGGTCAGGGGCGGATGAGCAGTTCTTC.

CDR3 nucleotides: TGTGCCAGCAGCTACCAGGGACTAGCGGGCGCAGATACGCAGTATTTT. It translates to CASSYQGLAGADTQYF. This chain links TRBV5-5 with TRBJ2-3; 12 positions match TRBD2. J was trimmed by 4 bases and V by 3 bases; bases with no gene match: 6. This CDR3 is 16 amino acids long. Germline V gene sequence: CDR1 SGHKS, CDR2 YYEKEE (reference sequence).

This rearrangement joins TRBV6-5 to TRBJ1-1, with a possible D match to TRBD1 (5 bases). This CDR3 has 14 residues. Trimming stripped 5 bases from V and 1 base from J, with 11 bases between. Germline V lookup: CDR1 MNHEY, CDR2 SVGAGI. The CDR3: CASSPWDGNTEAFF. The DNA of the CDR3 is TGTGCCAGCAGTCCCTGGGACGGGAACACTGAAGCTTTCTTT.

V and J are TRBV5-1 and TRBJ1-2; 9 bases fit TRBD1. Germline V gene sequence: CDR1 SGHRS, CDR2 YFSETQ. The CDR3 is 14 residues long. With 9 bases clipped from V and 4 bases from J, the junction kept 10 bases outside the gene matches. CDR3 in amino acids: CATSPGQGFYGYTF. CDR3 DNA: TGCGCCACCTCCCCGGGACAGGGTTTCTATGGCTACACCTTC.

This clone has just one count. The chain couples TRBV9 to TRBJ2-3; tentative D call: TRBD2 (5 bases). Germline CDR1 and CDR2: SGDLS and YYNGEE. CDR3 length: 16 amino acids. Trimming pared 1 base from V and 0 bases from J, leaving 12 bases between. This CDR3 reads CASSVIGSGSTDTQYF. The CDR3 coding sequence is TGTGCCAGCAGCGTAATAGGGTCGGGGAGCACAGATACGCAGTATTTT.

The V call is TRBV6-5, the J call TRBJ2-1, with 7 bases that match TRBD2. V gave up 5 bases and J gave up 9 bases; unmatched junction bases: 7. Looked up from germline, CDR1 is MNHEY and CDR2 is SVGAGI. This CDR3 spans 13 amino acids. CDR3 coding DNA: TGTGCCAGCAGTCGGGCGGGAGCGGGTGAGCAGTTCTTC. Translation gives CASSRAGAGEQFF.

The V call is TRBV2, the J call TRBJ2-2, with D possibly being TRBD1 (5 bases). V dropped 11 bases and J dropped 3 bases, with 13 bases sitting between them. The CDR3 contains 13 residues. Germline V gene lookup returns CDR1 SNHLY and CDR2 FYNNEI. The CDR3 region has the DNA TGTGCCGCCAAAGGGGTAGACACCGGGGAGCTGTTTTTT. As protein: CAAKGVDTGELFF.

CDR3 in DNA: TGTGCCAGTATTTTAGTCAGGGCCTACGAGCAGTACTTC. It yields the protein CASILVRAYEQYF. V and J are TRBV19 and TRBJ2-7, with a weak D call TRBD1 (5 bases). V shed 7 bases and J shed 2 bases, with 12 bases lying between them. The CDR3 is 13 amino acids. The V gene's germline CDR1 is LNHDA and CDR2 SQIVND (reference sequence).

This chain connects TRBV11-2 to TRBJ2-3; 9 nucleotides align to TRBD2. The CDR3 runs 16 residues. Germline V gene lookup returns CDR1 SGHAT and CDR2 FQNNGV. V was pared by 5 bases and J by 5 bases, with 11 bases of the junction left unmatched. The CDR3 is CASSLRGGASGDTQYF. The CDR3 DNA follows: TGTGCCAGCAGCCTACGCGGGGGGGCCAGTGGAGATACGCAGTATTTT.

This clone was picked up one time. The V and J genes are TRBV6-5 and TRBJ2-3, with 9 bases lining up with TRBD2. Germline values: CDR1 MNHEY, CDR2 SVGAGI. V dropped 5 bases and J dropped 2; count of bases not matched to a gene: 5. This CDR3 region has 15 residues. The CDR3 loop reads CASSLSGSLTDTQYF. The CDR3 nucleotides are TGTGCCAGCAGTCTTAGCGGGAGTCTCACAGATACGCAGTATTTT.

This clone was counted a single time. The genes are TRBV19 and TRBJ1-5, with TRBD1 as a possible D gene (5 bases). V was clipped by 7 bases and J by 5 bases, with 15 bases between them. CDR1 and CDR2 from the germline V gene are LNHDA and SQIVND (reference sequence). This CDR3 is 14 amino acids long. The CDR3 here is CASTLPGYHQPQHF. CDR3 in DNA: TGTGCCAGTACCCTCCCAGGGTATCATCAGCCCCAGCATTTT.

This sequence joins TRBV7-9 and TRBJ1-1; no reliable D call. V shed 3 bases and J shed 4 bases, with 3 bases lying between them. Germline CDR1 is SEHNR and CDR2 is FQNEAQ (reference sequence). The CDR3 spans 11 residues. The CDR3 nucleotides read TGTGCCAGCAGCTTCGGCACTGAAGCTTTCTTT. Amino acid sequence: CASSFGTEAFF.

This chain links TRBV10-2 with TRBJ2-7; 11 bases agree with TRBD2. CDR3 length: 15 residues. Unmatched junction bases numbered 7, after V lost 7 bases and J lost 2 bases. Looked up from germline, CDR1 is WSHSY and CDR2 is SAAADI. The CDR3 reads CASKVMTSGAYEQYF. CDR3 bases: TGCGCCAGCAAGGTTATGACTAGCGGGGCCTACGAGCAGTACTTC.

The chain has TRBV5-1 and TRBJ2-3, with TRBD2 matching 8 bases. This CDR3 contains 13 residues. J was trimmed by 6 bases and V by 6 bases; bases with no gene match: 6. Germline assignment: CDR1 SGHRS and CDR2 YFSETQ. DNA of the CDR3: TGCGCCAGCACCACGGGGGGGGCCGATACGCAGTATTTT. This translates into CASTTGGADTQYF.

The chain recombines TRBV5-1 with TRBJ1-4; D perhaps matches TRBD1 (5 bases). V gave up 0 bases and J gave up 7 bases, with 10 bases separating them. Germline V gene lookup returns CDR1 SGHRS and CDR2 YFSETQ. There are 14 residues in the CDR3. In nucleotides, the CDR3 is TGCGCCAGCAGCTTGGTCGCAGGGAGTGAAAAACTGTTTTTT. Translating gives CASSLVAGSEKLFF.

The gene calls are TRBV5-5 and TRBJ1-1; D is unresolved. There are 14 residues in the CDR3. The germline V gene has CDR1 SGHKS and CDR2 YYEKEE (reference sequence). The V and J ends lost 4 bases and 5 bases respectively, with 15 bases between them. As DNA, the CDR3 is TGTGCCAGCAGCGACCTCCACAGAGAAACTGAAGCTTTCTTT. Translated, it gives CASSDLHRETEAFF.

In regard to this clone: This sample also contains other DNA sequences that code for the same CDR3. The chain couples TRBV19 to TRBJ2-6; weak D call: TRBD2 (7 bases). The CDR3 spans 16 residues. Per germline, CDR1 LNHDA and CDR2 SQIVND (reference sequence). The ends were cut back, 7 bases at V and 4 bases at J, with 17 bases in the middle. CDR3 loop: CASTEAGRGGANVLTF. CDR3 coding DNA: TGTGCCAGTACCGAGGCGGGGAGGGGGGGGGCCAACGTCCTGACTTTC.

The CDR3, as DNA: TGTGCCAGCAGCTACTATACAGGGGGAATAGCTGGAAACACCATATATTTT. It translates to CASSYYTGGIAGNTIYF. V gene TRBV7-9 combines with J gene TRBJ1-3; 8 positions match TRBD1. J gave up 2 bases and V 4 bases, and 10 bases lay outside the gene matches. The CDR3 totals 17 residues. Germline V gives CDR1 SEHNR, CDR2 FQNEAQ (reference sequence).

The chain employs TRBV11-3 and TRBJ1-1; D unresolved. Germline values: CDR1 SGHNT, CDR2 YENEEA. V dropped 2 bases and J dropped 1 base, with 5 bases sitting between them. The CDR3 runs 13 residues. CDR3 region: CASSLSRNTEAFF. DNA for the CDR3: TGTGCCAGCAGCTTATCGCGGAACACTGAAGCTTTCTTT.

This clone was seen once. The rearrangement links TRBV4-2 to TRBJ1-4, with 8 bases identical to TRBD1. CDR3 size: 15 residues. The J segment lost 8 bases and the V segment lost 3 bases, leaving 8 bases of the junction unmatched. Germline CDR1 reads LGHNA; CDR2 reads YNFKEQ. CDR3: CASSHRQGIGEKLFF. In nucleotides, the CDR3 is TGTGCCAGCAGCCACCGACAGGGGATCGGGGAAAAACTGTTTTTT.

The V call is TRBV6-5, the J call TRBJ2-7; D possibly corresponds to TRBD2 (6 bases). The CDR3 is made up of 16 amino acids. V was trimmed by 0 bases and J by 6 bases, leaving 18 bases between them. Germline V lookup: CDR1 MNHEY, CDR2 SVGAGI. Here the CDR3 DNA reads TGTGCCAGCAGTTACTCGTTCCAGACAGCGCGGGGCGAGCAGTACTTC. Its protein product is CASSYSFQTARGEQYF.

The chain employs TRBV20-1 and TRBJ2-7; 7 nucleotides match TRBD2. Germline CDR1 DFQATT, CDR2 SNEGSKA (reference sequence). This CDR3 region has 14 residues. V shed 6 bases, J shed 7 bases, and the junction held 15 bases outside the gene matches. The CDR3 nucleotides read TGCAGTGCGAGTCGGAGGGGAGGGGTTCGGGAGCAGTACTTC. It is translated as CSASRRGGVREQYF.

The chain combines TRBV6-4 with TRBJ2-3; no clear D. In germline, CDR1 is MRHNA, CDR2 SNTAGT. This CDR3 has 12 residues. With 0 bases removed from V and 11 bases from J, the gap between germline ends came to 9 bases. Written as DNA, the CDR3 is TGTGCCAGCAGTGACTCAGGCGTGGTGCAGTATTTT. This sequence encodes CASSDSGVVQYF.

Written as DNA, the CDR3 is TGTGCCAGCAGTTACGGGGGAGGACGGGGAACCTACGAGCAGTACTTC. The encoded protein is CASSYGGGRGTYEQYF. V and J are TRBV6-6 and TRBJ2-7, with D tentatively TRBD2 (6 bases). The CDR3 runs 16 residues. CDR1 is MNHNY and CDR2 is SVGAGI in the germline V gene (reference sequence). V lost 2 bases and J lost 2, with 16 bases in between.

This clone has just a few counts. This sequence joins TRBV11-3 and TRBJ1-1; D is uncertain. Deletions cut 2 bases from V and 1 base from J, with 5 bases between. From germline, CDR1 is SGHNT and CDR2 YENEEA. The CDR3 runs 13 residues. The CDR3 sequence is CASSLQANTEAFF. The CDR3 DNA is TGTGCCAGCAGCTTACAAGCGAACACTGAAGCTTTCTTT.

This chain links TRBV11-2 with TRBJ1-4; no clear D gene. There are 13 residues in the CDR3. V lost 1 base and J 4 bases, leaving 4 bases between the germline ends. Germline V gene lookup returns CDR1 SGHAT and CDR2 FQNNGV. The CDR3 is CASSLGVNEKLFF. The CDR3 region has the DNA TGTGCCAGCAGCTTAGGTGTTAATGAAAAACTGTTTTTT.

This clone has just one count. The chain recombines TRBV11-2 with TRBJ2-2; possible D gene TRBD2, 6 bases. V was shortened by 6 bases and J by 1 base, with 15 bases between the two germline ends. Germline-derived CDR1 and CDR2 are SGHAT and FQNNGV. The CDR3 runs 16 residues. For the CDR3, the DNA is TGTGCCAGCAGGGGGGAGGTCGGCTGGAACACCGGGGAGCTGTTTTTT. Translation gives CASRGEVGWNTGELFF.

As to this clone: A read error may account for a junction end that differs from germline. This CDR3 reads CASSLEIGYAQYF. DNA of the CDR3: TGTGCCAGCAGCTTAGAAATCGGGTACGCGCAGTACTTC. This rearrangement joins TRBV7-2 to TRBJ2-7; D gene unclear. CDR3 length: 13 residues. Germline loops: CDR1 SGHTA, CDR2 FQGNSA.

This CDR3 reads CASSRDYLRYSNQPQHF. The CDR3 DNA is TGTGCCAGCAGTCGTGACTACCTCCGCTATAGCAATCAGCCCCAGCATTTT. This chain links TRBV6-2 or TRBV6-3 with TRBJ1-5; no clear D gene. Germline V gene lookup returns CDR1 MNHEY and CDR2 SVGEGT. There are 17 residues in the CDR3. Trimming removed 5 bases at V and 0 bases at J, with 17 bases between.

V gene TRBV9 combines with J gene TRBJ2-5; 9 nucleotides agree with TRBD2. Per germline, CDR1 SGDLS and CDR2 YYNGEE. The CDR3 loop spans 14 amino acids. V was clipped by 4 bases and J by 5 bases; unmatched bases: 6. CDR3 in amino acids: CASSFSGRSETQYF. In nucleotides, the CDR3 is TGTGCCAGCAGCTTTAGCGGGAGATCGGAGACCCAGTACTTC.